The TCR beta chain described here comes from a study of blood T cells in healthy people across ages. The authors ran a second PCR of 7 to 11 cycles using a sample-barcoded 5' primer and a J-beta primer mix. TCRdb redid the calling of the 5' RACE reads with MiXCR, one entry per CDR3 protein. The sample records fewer than 950,000 distinct CDR3 sequences, 50% to 65% being singletons. Only one count was recorded for this clonotype. With 4 bases removed from V and 5 bases from J, the gap between germline ends came to 9 bases. Germline assignment: CDR1 SNHLY and CDR2 FYNNEI. This CDR3 has 13 residues. V and J are TRBV2 and TRBJ1-3, with D tentatively TRBD1 (5 bases). Source material: blood. This TCR derives from an elderly man in good health. The CDR3 DNA sequence: TGTGCCAGCAGTGGGCAGGGACGAAACACCATATATTTT. It encodes CASSGQGRNTIYF.